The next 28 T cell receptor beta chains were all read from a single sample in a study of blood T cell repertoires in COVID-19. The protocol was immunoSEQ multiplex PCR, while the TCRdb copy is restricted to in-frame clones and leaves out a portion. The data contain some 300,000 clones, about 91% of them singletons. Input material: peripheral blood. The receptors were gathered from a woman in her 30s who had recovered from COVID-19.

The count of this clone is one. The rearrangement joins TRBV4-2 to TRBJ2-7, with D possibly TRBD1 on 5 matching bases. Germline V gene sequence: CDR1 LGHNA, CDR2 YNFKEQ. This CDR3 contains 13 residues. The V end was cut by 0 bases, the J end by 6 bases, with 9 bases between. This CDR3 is CASSQDGAAEQYF. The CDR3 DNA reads TGTGCCAGCAGCCAAGATGGGGCAGCCGAGCAGTACTTC.

The CDR3 loop reads CASNGGGRYQETQYF. In DNA form, the CDR3 reads TGTGCCAGCAACGGAGGGGGCCGATACCAAGAGACCCAGTACTTC. This chain links TRBV5-4 with TRBJ2-5, with a possible D match to TRBD1 (7 bases). Germline-derived CDR1 and CDR2 are SGHNT and YYREEE (reference sequence). The CDR3 sequence is 15 residues long. Trimming took 6 bases from V and 0 from J, leaving 15 bases between them.

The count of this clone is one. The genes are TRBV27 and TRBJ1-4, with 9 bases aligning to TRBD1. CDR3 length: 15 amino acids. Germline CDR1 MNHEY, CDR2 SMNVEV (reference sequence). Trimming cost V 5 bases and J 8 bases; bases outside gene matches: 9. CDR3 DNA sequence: TGTGCCAGCAGTACACACCGGGACAGGGCGGAAAAACTGTTTTTT. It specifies CASSTHRDRAEKLFF.

This CDR3 reads CASGTGTGTPTDTQYF. For the CDR3, the DNA is TGTGCCAGCGGCACCGGGACTGGAACGCCCACAGATACGCAGTATTTT. The chain couples TRBV27 to TRBJ2-3; D is perhaps TRBD2 (6 bases). V was shortened by 8 bases and J by 2 bases, with 20 bases between the two germline ends. The CDR3 is 16 residues long. The germline V gene has CDR1 MNHEY and CDR2 SMNVEV (reference sequence).

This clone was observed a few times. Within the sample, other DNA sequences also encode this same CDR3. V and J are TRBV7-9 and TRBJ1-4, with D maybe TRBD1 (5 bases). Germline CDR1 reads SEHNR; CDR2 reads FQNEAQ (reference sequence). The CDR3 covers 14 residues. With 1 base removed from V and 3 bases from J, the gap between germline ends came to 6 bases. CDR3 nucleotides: TGTGCCAGCAGCTTAGGGGGGGCTAATGAAAAACTGTTTTTT. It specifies CASSLGGANEKLFF.

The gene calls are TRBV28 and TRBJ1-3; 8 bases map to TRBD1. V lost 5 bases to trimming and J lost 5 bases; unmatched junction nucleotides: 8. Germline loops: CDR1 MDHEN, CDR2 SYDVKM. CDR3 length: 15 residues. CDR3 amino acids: CASSRTDRERNTIYF. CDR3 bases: TGTGCCAGCAGTCGGACGGACAGGGAAAGAAACACCATATATTTT.

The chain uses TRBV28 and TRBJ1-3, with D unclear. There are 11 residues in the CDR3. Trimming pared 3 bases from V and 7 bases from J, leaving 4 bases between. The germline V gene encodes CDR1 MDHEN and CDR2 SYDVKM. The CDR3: CASSFVNTIYF. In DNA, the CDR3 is TGTGCCAGCAGTTTCGTTAACACCATATATTTT.

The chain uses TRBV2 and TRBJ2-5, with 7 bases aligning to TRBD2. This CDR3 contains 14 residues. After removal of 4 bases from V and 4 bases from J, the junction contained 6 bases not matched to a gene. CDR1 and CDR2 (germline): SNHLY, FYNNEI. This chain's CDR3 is CASSGLAVRETQYF. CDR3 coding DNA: TGTGCCAGCAGTGGGCTAGCGGTCAGAGAGACCCAGTACTTC.

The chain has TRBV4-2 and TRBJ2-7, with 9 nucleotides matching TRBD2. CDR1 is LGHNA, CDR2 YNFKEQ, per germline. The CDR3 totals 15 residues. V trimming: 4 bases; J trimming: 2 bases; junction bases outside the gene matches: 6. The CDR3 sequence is CASSPSLAGTYEQYF. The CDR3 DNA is TGTGCCAGCAGCCCTAGTCTAGCGGGGACCTACGAGCAGTACTTC.

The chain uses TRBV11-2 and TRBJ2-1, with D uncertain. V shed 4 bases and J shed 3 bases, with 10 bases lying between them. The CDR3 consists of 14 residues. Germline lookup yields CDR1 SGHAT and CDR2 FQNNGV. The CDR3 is CASSSSGVYNEQFF. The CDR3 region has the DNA TGTGCCAGCAGCTCCAGTGGAGTCTACAATGAGCAGTTCTTC.

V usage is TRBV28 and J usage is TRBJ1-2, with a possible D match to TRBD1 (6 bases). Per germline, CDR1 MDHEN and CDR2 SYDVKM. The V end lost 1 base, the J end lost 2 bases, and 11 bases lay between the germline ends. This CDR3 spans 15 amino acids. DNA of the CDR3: TGTGCCAGCAGTTTATCAGGGGAAGGGAACTATGGCTACACCTTC. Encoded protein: CASSLSGEGNYGYTF.

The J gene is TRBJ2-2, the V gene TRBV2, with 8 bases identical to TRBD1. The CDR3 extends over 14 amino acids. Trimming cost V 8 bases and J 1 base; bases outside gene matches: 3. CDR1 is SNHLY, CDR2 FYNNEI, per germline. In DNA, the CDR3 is TGTGCCAGCCGGGGACAGGTGAACACCGGGGAGCTGTTTTTT. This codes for CASRGQVNTGELFF. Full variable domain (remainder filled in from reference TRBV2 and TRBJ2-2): EPEVTQTPSHQVTQMGQEVILRCVPISNHLYFYWYRQILGQKVEFLVSFYNNEISEKSEIFDDQFSVERPDGSNFTLKIRSTKLEDSAMYFCASRGQVNTGELFFGEGSRLTVL.

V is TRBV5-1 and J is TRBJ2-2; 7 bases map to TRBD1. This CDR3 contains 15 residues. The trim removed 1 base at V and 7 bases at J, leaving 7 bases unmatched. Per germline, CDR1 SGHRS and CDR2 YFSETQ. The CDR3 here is CASSLKGGAVGELFF. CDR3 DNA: TGCGCCAGCAGCTTGAAAGGGGGCGCGGTCGGGGAGCTGTTTTTT.

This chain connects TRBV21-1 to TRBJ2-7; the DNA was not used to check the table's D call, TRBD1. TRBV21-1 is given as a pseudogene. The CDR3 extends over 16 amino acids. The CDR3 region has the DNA TGTGCCAGCAGCAAAGTAGGAGGACAGGTCTCCTACGAGCAGTACTTC. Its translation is CASSKVGGQVSYEQYF.

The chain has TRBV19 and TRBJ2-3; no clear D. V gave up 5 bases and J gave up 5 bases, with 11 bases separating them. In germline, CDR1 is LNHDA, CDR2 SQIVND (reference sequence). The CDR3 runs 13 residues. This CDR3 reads CASSATRGDTQYF. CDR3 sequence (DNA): TGTGCCAGTAGTGCGACCCGCGGAGATACGCAGTATTTT.

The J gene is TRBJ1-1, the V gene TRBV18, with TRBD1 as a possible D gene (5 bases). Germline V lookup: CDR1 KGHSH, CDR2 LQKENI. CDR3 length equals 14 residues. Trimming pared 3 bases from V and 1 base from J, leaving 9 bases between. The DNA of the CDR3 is TGTGCCAGCTCACCGGCTACAGGGAACACTGAAGCTTTCTTT. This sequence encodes CASSPATGNTEAFF.

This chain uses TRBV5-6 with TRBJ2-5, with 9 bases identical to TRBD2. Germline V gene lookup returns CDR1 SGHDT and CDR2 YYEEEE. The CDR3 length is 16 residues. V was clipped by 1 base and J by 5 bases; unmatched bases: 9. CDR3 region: CASSLLGASGVETQYF. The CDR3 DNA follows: TGTGCCAGCAGCTTGCTCGGGGCTAGCGGGGTGGAGACCCAGTACTTC.

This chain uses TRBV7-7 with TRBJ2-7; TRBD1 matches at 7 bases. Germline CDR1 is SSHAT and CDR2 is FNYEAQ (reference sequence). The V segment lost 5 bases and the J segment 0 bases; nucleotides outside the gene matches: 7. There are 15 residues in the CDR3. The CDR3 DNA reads TGTGCCAGCAGCCGAGGGACAGTAAGCTCCTACGAGCAGTACTTC. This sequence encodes CASSRGTVSSYEQYF.

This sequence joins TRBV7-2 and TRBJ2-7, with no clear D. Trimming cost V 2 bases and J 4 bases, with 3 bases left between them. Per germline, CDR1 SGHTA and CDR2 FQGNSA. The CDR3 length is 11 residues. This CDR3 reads CASSLRYEQYF. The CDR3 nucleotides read TGTGCCAGCAGCTTACGTTACGAGCAGTACTTC.

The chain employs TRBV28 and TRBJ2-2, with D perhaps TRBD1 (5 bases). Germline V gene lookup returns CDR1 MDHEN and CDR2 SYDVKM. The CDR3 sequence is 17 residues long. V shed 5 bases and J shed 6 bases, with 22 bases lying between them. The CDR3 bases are TGTGCCAGCAGTCCCGCCTCGGCCGCAGGGTACGCCGGGGAGCTGTTTTTT. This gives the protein CASSPASAAGYAGELFF.

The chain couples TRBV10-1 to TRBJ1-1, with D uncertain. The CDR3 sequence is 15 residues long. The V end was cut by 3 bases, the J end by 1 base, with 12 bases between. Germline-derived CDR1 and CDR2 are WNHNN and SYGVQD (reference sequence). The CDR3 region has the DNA TGCGCCAGCAGTGAAAGTGGGCAGAGGAACACTGAAGCTTTCTTT. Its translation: CASSESGQRNTEAFF.

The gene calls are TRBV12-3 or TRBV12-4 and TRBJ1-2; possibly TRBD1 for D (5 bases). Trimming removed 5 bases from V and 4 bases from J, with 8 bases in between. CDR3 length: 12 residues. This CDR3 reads CASSDSIYGYTF. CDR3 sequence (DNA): TGTGCCAGCAGTGACAGCATCTATGGCTACACCTTC.

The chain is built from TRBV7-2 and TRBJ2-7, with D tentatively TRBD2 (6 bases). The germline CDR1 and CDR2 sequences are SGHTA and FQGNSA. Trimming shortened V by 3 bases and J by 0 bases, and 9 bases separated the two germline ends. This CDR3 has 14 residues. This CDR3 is CASSFGGNSYEQYF. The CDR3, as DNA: TGTGCCAGCAGCTTCGGGGGAAACTCCTACGAGCAGTACTTC. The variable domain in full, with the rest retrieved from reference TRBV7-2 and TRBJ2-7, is GAGVSQSPSNKVTEKGKDVELRCDPISGHTALYWYRQSLGQGLEFLIYFQGNSAPDKSGLPSDRFSAERTGGSVSTLTIQRTQQEDSAVYLCASSFGGNSYEQYFGPGTRLTVT.

The CDR3 DNA follows: TGTGCCAGCAGTACCGACAGGGGAGAAAACACCATATATTTT. It specifies CASSTDRGENTIYF. V gene TRBV5-6 combines with J gene TRBJ1-3; 8 nucleotides line up with TRBD1. Germline V CDR1 and CDR2: SGHDT, YYEEEE. The ends lost 5 bases at V and 6 bases at J; junction bases unmatched: 7. This CDR3 region has 14 residues.

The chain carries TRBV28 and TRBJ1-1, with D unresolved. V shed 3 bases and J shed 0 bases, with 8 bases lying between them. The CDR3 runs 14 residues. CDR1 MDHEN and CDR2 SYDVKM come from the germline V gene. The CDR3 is CASSLRSVNTEAFF. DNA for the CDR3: TGTGCCAGCAGTTTGCGGTCGGTGAACACTGAAGCTTTCTTT.

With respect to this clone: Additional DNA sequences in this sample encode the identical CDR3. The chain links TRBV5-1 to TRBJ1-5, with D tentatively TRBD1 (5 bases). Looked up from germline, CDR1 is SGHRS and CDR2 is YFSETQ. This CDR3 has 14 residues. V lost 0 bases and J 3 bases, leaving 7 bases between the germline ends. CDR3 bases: TGCGCCAGCAGCTTGGGACAGTCCAATCAGCCCCAGCATTTT. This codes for CASSLGQSNQPQHF.

DNA of the CDR3: TGTGCCAGCAGCCATGGTTACGGACAGGGTCCTAACACTGAAGCTTTCTTT. It codes for CASSHGYGQGPNTEAFF. The V call is TRBV3-1 (or the pseudogene TRBV3-2), the J call TRBJ1-1; 8 bases agree with TRBD1. This CDR3 has 17 residues. Germline lookup yields CDR1 LGHDT and CDR2 YNNKEL (reference sequence). V lost 3 bases to trimming and J lost 2 bases; unmatched junction nucleotides: 11.

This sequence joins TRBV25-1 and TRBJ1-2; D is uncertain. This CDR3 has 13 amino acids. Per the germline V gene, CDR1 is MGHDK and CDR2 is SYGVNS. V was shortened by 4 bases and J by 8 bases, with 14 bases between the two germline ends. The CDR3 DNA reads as TGTGCCAGCAGTGGACCAAACAGTTACGGCTACACCTTC. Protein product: CASSGPNSYGYTF.